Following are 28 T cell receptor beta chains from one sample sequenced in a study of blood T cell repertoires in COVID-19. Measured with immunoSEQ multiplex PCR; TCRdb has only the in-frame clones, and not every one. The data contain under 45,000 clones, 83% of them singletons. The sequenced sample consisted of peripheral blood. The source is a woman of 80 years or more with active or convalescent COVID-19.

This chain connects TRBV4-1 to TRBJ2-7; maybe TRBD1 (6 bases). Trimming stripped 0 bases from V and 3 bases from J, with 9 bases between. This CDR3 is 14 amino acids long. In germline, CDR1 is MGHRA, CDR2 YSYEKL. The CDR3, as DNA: TGCGCCAGCAGCCAAGATCCCAGGGGCTACGAGCAGTACTTC. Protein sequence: CASSQDPRGYEQYF.

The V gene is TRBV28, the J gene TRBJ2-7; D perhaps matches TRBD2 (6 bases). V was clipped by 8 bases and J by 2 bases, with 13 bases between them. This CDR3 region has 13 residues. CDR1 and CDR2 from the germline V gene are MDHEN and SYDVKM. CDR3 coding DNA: TGTGCCAGCTTGGCGGGGCCGGCCTACGAGCAGTACTTC. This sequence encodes CASLAGPAYEQYF.

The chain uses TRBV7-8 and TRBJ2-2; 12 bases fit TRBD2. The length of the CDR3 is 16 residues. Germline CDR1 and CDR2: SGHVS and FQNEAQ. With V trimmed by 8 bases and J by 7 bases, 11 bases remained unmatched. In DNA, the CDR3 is TGTGCCAGCCGGGGAGCTAGCGGGAGGGCGGTCGGGGAGCTGTTTTTT. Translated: CASRGASGRAVGELFF.

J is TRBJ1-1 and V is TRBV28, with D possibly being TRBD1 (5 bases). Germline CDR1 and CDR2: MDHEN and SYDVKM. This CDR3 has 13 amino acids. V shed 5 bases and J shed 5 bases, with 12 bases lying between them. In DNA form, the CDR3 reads TGTGCCAGCAGTCCGGGGGGGGTTACTGAAGCTTTCTTT. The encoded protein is CASSPGGVTEAFF.

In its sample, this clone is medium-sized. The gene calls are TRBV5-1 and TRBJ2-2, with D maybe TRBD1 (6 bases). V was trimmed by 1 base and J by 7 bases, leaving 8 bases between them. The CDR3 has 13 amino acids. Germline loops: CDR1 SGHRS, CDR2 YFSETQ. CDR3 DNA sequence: TGCGCCAGCAGCTTGCAGGGGAACGGGGAGCTGTTTTTT. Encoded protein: CASSLQGNGELFF.

The CDR3 DNA is TGTGCCAGCAGCCCTCTGACAGGAGACGAGCAGTACTTC. It encodes CASSPLTGDEQYF. J is TRBJ2-7 and V is TRBV14; TRBD1 might be the D (6 bases). Trimming removed 4 bases at V and 5 bases at J, with 12 bases between. Germline CDR1 and CDR2: SGHDN and FVKESK. The CDR3 is made up of 13 amino acids.

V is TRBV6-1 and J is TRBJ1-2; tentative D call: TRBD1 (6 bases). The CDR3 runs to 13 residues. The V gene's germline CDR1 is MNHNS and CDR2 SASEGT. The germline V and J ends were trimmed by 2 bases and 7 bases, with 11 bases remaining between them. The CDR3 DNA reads TGTGCCAGCAGTGAAACAGGGAGTTTTGGCTACACCTTC. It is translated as CASSETGSFGYTF.

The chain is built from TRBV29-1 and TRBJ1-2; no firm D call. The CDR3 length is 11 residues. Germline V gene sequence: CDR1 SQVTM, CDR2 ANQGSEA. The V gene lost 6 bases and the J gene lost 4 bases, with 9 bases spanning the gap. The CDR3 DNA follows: TGCAGCGTGAGGGAGGGCTATGGCTACACCTTC. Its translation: CSVREGYGYTF. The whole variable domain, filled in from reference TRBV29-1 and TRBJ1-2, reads SAVISQKPSRDICQRGTSLTIQCQVDSQVTMMFWYRQQPGQSLTLIATANQGSEATYESGFVIDKFPISRPNLTFSTLTVSNMSPEDSSIYLCSVREGYGYTFGSGTRLTVV.

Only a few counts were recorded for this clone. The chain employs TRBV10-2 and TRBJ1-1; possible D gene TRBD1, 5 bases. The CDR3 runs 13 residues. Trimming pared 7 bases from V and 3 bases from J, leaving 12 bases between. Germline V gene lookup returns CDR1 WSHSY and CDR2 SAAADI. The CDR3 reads CASKSGIYTEAFF. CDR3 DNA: TGCGCCAGCAAATCAGGGATCTACACTGAAGCTTTCTTT.

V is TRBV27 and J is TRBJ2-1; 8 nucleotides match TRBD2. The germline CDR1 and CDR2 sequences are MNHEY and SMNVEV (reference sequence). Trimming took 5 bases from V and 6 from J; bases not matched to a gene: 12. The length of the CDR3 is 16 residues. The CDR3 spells CASSPGGGLRVNEQFF. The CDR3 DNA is TGTGCCAGCAGTCCGGGAGGGGGGCTTAGGGTCAATGAGCAGTTCTTC.

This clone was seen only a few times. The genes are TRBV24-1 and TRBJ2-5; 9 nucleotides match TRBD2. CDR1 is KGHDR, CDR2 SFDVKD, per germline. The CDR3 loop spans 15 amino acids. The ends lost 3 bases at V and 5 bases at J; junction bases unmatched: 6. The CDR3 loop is CATSDPGLAEETQYF. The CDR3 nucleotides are TGTGCCACCAGTGATCCGGGACTAGCAGAGGAGACCCAGTACTTC.

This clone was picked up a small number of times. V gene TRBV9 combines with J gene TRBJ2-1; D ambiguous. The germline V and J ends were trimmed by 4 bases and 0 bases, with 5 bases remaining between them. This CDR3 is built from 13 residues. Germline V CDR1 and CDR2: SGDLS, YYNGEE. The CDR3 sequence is CASSRSSYNEQFF. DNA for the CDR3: TGTGCCAGCAGCCGCAGCTCCTACAATGAGCAGTTCTTC.

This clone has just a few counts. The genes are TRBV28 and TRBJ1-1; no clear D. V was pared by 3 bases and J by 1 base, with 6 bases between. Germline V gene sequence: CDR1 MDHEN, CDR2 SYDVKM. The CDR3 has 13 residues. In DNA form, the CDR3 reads TGTGCCAGCAGTTTTACGGGGAACACTGAAGCTTTCTTT. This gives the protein CASSFTGNTEAFF.

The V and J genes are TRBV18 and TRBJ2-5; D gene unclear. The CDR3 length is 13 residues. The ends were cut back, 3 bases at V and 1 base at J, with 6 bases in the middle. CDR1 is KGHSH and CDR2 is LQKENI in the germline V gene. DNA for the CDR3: TGTGCCAGCTCACCGTCCAGCCAAGAGACCCAGTACTTC. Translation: CASSPSSQETQYF. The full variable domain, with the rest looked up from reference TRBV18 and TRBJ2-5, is NAGVMQNPRHLVRRRGQEARLRCSPMKGHSHVYWYRQLPEEGLKFMVYLQKENIIDESGMPKERFSAEFPKEGPSILRIQQVVRGDSAAYFCASSPSSQETQYFGPGTRLLVL.

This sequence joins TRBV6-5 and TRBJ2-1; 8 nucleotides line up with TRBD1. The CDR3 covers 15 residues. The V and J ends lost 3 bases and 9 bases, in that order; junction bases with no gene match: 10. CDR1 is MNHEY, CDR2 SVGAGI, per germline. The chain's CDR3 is CASSYARGLSGEQFF. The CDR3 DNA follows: TGTGCCAGCAGTTATGCCAGGGGGCTTTCGGGTGAGCAGTTCTTC.

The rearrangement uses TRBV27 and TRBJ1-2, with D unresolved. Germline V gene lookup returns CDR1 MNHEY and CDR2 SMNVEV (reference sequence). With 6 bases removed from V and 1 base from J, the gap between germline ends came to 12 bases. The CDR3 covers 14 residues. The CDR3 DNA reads TGTGCCAGCAGCCCCGAGGGAGATAACTATGGCTACACCTTC. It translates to CASSPEGDNYGYTF.

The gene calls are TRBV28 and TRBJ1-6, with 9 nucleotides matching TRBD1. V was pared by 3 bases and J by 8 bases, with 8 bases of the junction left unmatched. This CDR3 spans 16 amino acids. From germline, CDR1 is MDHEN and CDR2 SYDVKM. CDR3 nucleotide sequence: TGTGCCAGCAGTTTCGAACTACAGGGGGCTTATTCACCCCTCCACTTT. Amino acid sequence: CASSFELQGAYSPLHF.

CDR3 sequence: CASSQVPGAGANVLTF. The DNA for the CDR3 is TGTGCCAGCAGCCAAGTACCCGGGGCTGGGGCCAACGTCCTGACTTTC. V and J are TRBV14 and TRBJ2-6; a possible D gene is TRBD2 (5 bases). The germline CDR1 and CDR2 sequences are SGHDN and FVKESK. Trimming stripped 1 base from V and 2 bases from J, with 9 bases between. The CDR3 totals 16 residues. Drawing the rest from reference TRBV14 and TRBJ2-6, the complete variable domain is EAGVTQFPSHSVIEKGQTVTLRCDPISGHDNLYWYRRVMGKEIKFLLHFVKESKQDESGMPNNRFLAERTGGTYSTLKVQPAELEDSGVYFCASSQVPGAGANVLTFGAGSRLTVL.

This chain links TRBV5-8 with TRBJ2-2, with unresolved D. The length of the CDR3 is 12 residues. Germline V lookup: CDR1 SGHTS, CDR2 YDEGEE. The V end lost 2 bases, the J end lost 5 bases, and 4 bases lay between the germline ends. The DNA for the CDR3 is TGTGCCAGCAGCTTCCGGACCGGGGAGCTGTTTTTT. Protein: CASSFRTGELFF.

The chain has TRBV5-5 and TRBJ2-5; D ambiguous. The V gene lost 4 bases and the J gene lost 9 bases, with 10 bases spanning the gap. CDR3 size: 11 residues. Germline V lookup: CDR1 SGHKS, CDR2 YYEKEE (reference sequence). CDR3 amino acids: CASSPERAQYF. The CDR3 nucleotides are TGTGCCAGCAGCCCCGAACGAGCCCAGTACTTC.

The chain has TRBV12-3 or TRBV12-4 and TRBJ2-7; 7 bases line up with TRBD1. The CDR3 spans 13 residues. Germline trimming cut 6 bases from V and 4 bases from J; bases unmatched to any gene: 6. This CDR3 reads CASSQETGYEQYF. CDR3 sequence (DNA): TGTGCCAGCAGCCAGGAGACAGGGTACGAGCAGTACTTC.

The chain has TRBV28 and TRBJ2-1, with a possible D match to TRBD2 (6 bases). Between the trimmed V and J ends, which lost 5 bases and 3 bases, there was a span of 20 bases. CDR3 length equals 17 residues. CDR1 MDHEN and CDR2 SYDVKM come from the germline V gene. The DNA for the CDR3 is TGTGCCAGCAGTAGACAGCGGGTGACAAGGTACTACAATGAGCAGTTCTTC. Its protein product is CASSRQRVTRYYNEQFF. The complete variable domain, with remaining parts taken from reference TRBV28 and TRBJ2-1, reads DVKVTQSSRYLVKRTGEKVFLECVQDMDHENMFWYRQDPGLGLRLIYFSYDVKMKEKGDIPEGYSVSREKKERFSLILESASTNQTSMYLCASSRQRVTRYYNEQFFGPGTRLTVL.

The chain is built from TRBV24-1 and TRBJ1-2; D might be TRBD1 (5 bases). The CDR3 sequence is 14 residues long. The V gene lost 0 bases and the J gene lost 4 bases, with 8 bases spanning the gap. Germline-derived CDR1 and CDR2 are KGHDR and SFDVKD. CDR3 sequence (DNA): TGTGCCACCAGTGATTTGGACAGTATCTATGGCTACACCTTC. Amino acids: CATSDLDSIYGYTF.

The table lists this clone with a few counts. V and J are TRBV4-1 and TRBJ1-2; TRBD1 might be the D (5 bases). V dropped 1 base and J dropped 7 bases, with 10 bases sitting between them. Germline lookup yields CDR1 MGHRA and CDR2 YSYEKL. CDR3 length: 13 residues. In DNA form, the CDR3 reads TGCGCCAGCAGCCAAGCCAGGGTCAGTGGCTACACCTTC. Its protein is CASSQARVSGYTF.

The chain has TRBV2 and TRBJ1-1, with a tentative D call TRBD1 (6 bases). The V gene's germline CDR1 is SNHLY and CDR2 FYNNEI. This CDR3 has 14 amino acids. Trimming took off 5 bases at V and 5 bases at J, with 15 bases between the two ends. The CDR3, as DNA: TGTGCCAGCAGTCAACAGGGAGTTGGAACTGAAGCTTTCTTT. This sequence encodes CASSQQGVGTEAFF.

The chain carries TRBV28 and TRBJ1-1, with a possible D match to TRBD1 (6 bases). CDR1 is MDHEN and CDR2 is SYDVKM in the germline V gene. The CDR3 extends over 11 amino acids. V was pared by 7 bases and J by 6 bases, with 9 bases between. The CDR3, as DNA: TGTGCCAGCACCTACAGGGCTGAAGCTTTCTTT. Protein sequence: CASTYRAEAFF.

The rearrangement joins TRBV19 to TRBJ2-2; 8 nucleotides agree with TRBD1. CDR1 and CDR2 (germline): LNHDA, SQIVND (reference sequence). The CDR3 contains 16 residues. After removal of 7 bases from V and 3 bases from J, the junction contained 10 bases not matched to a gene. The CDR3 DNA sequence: TGTGCCAGTAATCCCGTAGGACAGGGAGACACCGGGGAGCTGTTTTTT. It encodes CASNPVGQGDTGELFF.

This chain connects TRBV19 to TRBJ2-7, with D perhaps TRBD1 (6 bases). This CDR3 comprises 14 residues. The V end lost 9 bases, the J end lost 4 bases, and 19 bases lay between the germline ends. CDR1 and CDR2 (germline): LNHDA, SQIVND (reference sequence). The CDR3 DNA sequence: TGTGCCAGCAGCCCGGGACATGGGATATACGAGCAGTACTTC. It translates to CASSPGHGIYEQYF.